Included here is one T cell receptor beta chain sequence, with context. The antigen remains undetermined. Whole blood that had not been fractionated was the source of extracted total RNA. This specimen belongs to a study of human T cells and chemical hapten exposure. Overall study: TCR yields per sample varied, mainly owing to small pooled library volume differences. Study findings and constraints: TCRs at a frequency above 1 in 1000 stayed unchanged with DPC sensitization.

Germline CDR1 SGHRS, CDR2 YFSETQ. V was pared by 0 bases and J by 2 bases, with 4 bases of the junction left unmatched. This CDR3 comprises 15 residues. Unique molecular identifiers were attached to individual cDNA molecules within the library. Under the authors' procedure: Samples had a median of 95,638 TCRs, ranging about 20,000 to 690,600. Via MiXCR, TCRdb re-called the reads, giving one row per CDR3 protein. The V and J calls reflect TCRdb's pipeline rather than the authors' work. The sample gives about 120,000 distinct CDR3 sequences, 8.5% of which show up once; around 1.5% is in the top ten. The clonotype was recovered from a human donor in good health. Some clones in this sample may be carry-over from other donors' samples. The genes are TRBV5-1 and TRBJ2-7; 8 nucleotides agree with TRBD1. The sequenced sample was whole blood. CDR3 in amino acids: CASSLGGQGTYEQYF. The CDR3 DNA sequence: TGCGCCAGCAGCTTGGGCGGACAGGGAACCTACGAGCAGTACTTC.